The subject of this entry is one TCR beta chain. This sample is part of a study of blood T cell repertoires in COVID-19. Study summary: From the United States, Italy and Spain came samples of acute and convalescent COVID-19. In each case, the material was cDNA or gDNA derived from T cells, B-cell-depleted T cells, or PBMCs.

Original data processing: Reference gene primer amplification yielded estimated nucleated cell counts. Assay: immunoSEQ multiplex PCR; the TCRdb copy retains only in-frame clones and omits some. V, J and clone size were drawn from that table, and D and trimming were deduced from the DNA. The table has tens of thousands of clones, roughly 80% seen once. The V gene end was trimmed by 4 bases and the J gene end by 2 bases; junction bases not matched to a gene: 5. CDR3 length: 15 amino acids. Germline CDR1 reads SGDLS; CDR2 reads YYNGEE. The receptor was derived from a woman aged 60-75 years with acute or convalescent COVID-19. The rearrangement joins TRBV9 to TRBJ1-3, with 8 bases lining up with TRBD1. The sample consisted of peripheral blood. CDR3: CASSPQQGAGNTIYF. CDR3 coding DNA: TGTGCCAGCAGCCCGCAACAGGGGGCTGGAAACACCATATATTTT. Combining the CDR3 with reference TRBV9 and TRBJ1-3 gives the whole variable domain DSGVTQTPKHLITATGQRVTLRCSPRSGDLSVYWYQQSLDQGLQFLIQYYNGEERAKGNILERFSAQQFPDLHSELNLSSLELGDSALYFCASSPQQGAGNTIYFGEGSWLTVV.